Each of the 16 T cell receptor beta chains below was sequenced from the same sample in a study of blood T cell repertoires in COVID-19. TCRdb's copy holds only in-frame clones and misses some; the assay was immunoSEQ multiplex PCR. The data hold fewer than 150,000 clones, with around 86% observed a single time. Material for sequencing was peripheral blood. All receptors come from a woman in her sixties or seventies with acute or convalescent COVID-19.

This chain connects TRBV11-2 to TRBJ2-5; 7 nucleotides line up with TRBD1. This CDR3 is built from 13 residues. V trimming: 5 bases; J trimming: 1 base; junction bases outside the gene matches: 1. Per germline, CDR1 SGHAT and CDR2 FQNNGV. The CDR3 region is CASSQGVQETQYF. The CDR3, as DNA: TGTGCCAGCAGCCAGGGGGTCCAAGAGACCCAGTACTTC.

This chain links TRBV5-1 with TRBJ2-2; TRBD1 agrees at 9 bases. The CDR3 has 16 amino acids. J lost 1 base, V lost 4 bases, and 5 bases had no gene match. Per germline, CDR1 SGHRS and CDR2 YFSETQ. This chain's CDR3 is CASSLRQGGNTGELFF. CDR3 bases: TGCGCCAGCAGCCTCCGACAGGGGGGGAACACCGGGGAGCTGTTTTTT.

CDR3: CATTGTREQYF. CDR3 bases: TGTGCCACCACAGGTACTCGCGAGCAGTACTTC. V usage is TRBV6-5 and J usage is TRBJ2-7, with a tentative D call TRBD1 (5 bases). V lost 10 bases and J 6 bases, leaving 13 bases between the germline ends. The CDR3 contains 11 residues. Germline CDR1 and CDR2: MNHEY and SVGAGI.

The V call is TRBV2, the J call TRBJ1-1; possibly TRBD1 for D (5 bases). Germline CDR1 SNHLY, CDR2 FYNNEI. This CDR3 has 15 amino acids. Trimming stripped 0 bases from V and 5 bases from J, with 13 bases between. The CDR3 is CASSEAPRGGTEAFF. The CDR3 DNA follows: TGTGCCAGCAGTGAAGCGCCGCGGGGGGGGACTGAAGCTTTCTTT.

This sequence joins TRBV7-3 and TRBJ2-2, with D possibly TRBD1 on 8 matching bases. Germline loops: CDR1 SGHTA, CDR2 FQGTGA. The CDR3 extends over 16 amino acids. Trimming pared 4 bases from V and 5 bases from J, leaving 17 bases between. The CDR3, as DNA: TGTGCCAGCAGCTCCCCCGGGAGGACAGGGACCGGGGAGCTGTTTTTT. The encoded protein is CASSSPGRTGTGELFF.

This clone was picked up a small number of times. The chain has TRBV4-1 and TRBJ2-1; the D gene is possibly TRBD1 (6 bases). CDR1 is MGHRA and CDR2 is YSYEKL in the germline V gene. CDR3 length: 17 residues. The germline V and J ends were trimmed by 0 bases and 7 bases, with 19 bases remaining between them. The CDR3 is CASSQDSFGGQLNEQFF. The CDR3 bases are TGCGCCAGCAGCCAAGATTCCTTTGGCGGACAGCTAAATGAGCAGTTCTTC.

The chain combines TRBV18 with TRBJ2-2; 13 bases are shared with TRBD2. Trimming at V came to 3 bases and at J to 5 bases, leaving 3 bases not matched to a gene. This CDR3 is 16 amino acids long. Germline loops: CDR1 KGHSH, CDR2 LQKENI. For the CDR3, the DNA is TGTGCCAGCTCACCTGGGACTAGCGGGGTGACCGGGGAGCTGTTTTTT. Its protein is CASSPGTSGVTGELFF. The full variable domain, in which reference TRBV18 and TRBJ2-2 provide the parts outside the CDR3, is NAGVMQNPRHLVRRRGQEARLRCSPMKGHSHVYWYRQLPEEGLKFMVYLQKENIIDESGMPKERFSAEFPKEGPSILRIQQVVRGDSAAYFCASSPGTSGVTGELFFGEGSRLTVL.

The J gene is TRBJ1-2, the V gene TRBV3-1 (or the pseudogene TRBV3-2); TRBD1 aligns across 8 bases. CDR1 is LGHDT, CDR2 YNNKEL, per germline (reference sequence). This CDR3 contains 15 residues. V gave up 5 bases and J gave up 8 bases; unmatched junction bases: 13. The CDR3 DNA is TGTGCCAGCAGCTCTTGGGACAGGTTCCCGGAAGGCTACACCTTC. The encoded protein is CASSSWDRFPEGYTF.

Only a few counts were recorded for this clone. CDR3 in amino acids: CASSPRGTGIGNTIYF. The CDR3, as DNA: TGTGCCAGCAGCCCCAGGGGGACAGGGATTGGAAACACCATATATTTT. This chain connects TRBV14 to TRBJ1-3; 9 bases align to TRBD1. The germline V gene encodes CDR1 SGHDN and CDR2 FVKESK. This CDR3 has 16 residues. After removal of 4 bases from V and 3 bases from J, the junction contained 7 bases not matched to a gene.

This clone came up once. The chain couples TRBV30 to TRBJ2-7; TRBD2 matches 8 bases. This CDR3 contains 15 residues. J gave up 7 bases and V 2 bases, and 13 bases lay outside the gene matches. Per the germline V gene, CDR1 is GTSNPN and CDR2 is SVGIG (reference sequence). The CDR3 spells CAWSLGGAGGKEQYF. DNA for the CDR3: TGTGCCTGGAGTCTCGGGGGTGCGGGGGGAAAGGAGCAGTACTTC.

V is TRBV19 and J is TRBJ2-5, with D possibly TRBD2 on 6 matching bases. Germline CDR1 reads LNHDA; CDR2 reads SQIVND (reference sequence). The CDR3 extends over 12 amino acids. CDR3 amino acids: CASGDYQETQYF. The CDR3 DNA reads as TGTGCAAGTGGGGACTACCAAGAGACCCAGTACTTC.

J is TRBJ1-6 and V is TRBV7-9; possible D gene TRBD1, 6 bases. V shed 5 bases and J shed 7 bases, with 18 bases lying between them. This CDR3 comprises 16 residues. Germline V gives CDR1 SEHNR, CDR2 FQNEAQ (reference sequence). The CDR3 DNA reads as TGTGCCAGCAGCCCACAGGGTGGCGTCGGCAATTCACCCCTCCACTTT. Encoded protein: CASSPQGGVGNSPLHF. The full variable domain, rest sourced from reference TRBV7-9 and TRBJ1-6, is DTGVSQNPRHKITKRGQNVTFRCDPISEHNRLYWYRQTLGQGPEFLTYFQNEAQLEKSRLLSDRFSAERPKGSFSTLEIQRTEQGDSAMYLCASSPQGGVGNSPLHFGNGTRLTVT.

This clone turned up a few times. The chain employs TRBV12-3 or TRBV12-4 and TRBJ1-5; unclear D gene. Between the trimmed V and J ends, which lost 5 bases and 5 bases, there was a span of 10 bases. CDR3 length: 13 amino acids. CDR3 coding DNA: TGTGCCAGCAGTAAACAGCTCTATCAGCCCCAGCATTTT. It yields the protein CASSKQLYQPQHF.

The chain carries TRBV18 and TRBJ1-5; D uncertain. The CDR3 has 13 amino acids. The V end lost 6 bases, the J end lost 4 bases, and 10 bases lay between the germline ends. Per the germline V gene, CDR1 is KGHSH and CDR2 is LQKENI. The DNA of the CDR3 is TGTGCCAGCTCGACGACTGATAATCAGCCCCAGCATTTT. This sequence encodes CASSTTDNQPQHF.

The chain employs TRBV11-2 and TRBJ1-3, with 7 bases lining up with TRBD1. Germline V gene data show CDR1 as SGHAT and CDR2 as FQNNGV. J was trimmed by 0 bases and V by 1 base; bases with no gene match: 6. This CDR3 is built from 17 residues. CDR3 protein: CASSLGRGQSSGNTIYF. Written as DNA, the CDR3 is TGTGCCAGCAGCTTAGGACGGGGACAGAGCTCTGGAAACACCATATATTTT. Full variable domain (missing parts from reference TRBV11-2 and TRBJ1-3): EAGVAQSPRYKIIEKRQSVAFWCNPISGHATLYWYQQILGQGPKLLIQFQNNGVVDDSQLPKDRFSAERLKGVDSTLKIQPAKLEDSAVYLCASSLGRGQSSGNTIYFGEGSWLTVV.

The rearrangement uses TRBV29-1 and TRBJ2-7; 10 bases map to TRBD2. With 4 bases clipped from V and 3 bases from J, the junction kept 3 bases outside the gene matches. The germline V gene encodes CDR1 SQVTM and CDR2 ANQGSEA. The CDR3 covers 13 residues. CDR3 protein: CSVVAGGFYEQYF. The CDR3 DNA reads TGCAGCGTTGTAGCGGGGGGTTTCTACGAGCAGTACTTC.